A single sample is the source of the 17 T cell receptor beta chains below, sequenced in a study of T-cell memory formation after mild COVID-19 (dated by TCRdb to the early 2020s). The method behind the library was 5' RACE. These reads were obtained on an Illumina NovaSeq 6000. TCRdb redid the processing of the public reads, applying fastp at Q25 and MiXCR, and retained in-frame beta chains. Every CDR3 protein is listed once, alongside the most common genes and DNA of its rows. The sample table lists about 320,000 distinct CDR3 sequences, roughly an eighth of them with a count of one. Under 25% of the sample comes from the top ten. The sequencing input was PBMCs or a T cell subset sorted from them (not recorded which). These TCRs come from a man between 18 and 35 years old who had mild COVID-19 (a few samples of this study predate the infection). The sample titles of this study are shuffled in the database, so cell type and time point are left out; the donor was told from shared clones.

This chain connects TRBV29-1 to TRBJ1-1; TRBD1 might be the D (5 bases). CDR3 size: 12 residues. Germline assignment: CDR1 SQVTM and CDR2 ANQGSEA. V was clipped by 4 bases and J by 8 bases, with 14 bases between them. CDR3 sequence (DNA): TGCAGCGTTGCCACGAGGGGACGGGAAGCTTTCTTT. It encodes CSVATRGREAFF. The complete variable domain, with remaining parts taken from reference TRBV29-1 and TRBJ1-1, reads SAVISQKPSRDICQRGTSLTIQCQVDSQVTMMFWYRQQPGQSLTLIATANQGSEATYESGFVIDKFPISRPNLTFSTLTVSNMSPEDSSIYLCSVATRGREAFFGQGTRLTVV.

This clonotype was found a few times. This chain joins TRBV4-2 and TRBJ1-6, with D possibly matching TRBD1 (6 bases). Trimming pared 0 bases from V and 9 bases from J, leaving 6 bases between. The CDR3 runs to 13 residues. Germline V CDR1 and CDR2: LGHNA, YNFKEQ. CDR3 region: CASSQDRGSPLHF. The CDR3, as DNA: TGTGCCAGCAGCCAAGACAGGGGTTCACCCCTCCACTTT.

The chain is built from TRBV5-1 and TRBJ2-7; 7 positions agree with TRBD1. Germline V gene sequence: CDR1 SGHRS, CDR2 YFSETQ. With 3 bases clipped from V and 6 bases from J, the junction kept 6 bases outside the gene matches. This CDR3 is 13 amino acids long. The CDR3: CASSSSPGGEQYV. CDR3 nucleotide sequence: TGCGCCAGCAGCTCTTCTCCAGGGGGCGAGCAGTACGTC.

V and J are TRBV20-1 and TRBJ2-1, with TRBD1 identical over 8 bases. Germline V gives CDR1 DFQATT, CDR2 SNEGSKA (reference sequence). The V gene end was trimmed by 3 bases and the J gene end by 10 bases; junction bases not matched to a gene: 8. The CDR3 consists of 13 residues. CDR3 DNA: TGCAGTGCTAGGTGGGGACAGGATAGGGAGCAGTTCTTC. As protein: CSARWGQDREQFF.

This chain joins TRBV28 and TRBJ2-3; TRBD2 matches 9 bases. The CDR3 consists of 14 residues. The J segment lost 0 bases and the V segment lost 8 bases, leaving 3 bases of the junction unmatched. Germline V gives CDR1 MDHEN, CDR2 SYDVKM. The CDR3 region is CASAAGGSTDTQYF. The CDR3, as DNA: TGTGCCAGCGCAGCGGGGGGAAGCACAGATACGCAGTATTTT.

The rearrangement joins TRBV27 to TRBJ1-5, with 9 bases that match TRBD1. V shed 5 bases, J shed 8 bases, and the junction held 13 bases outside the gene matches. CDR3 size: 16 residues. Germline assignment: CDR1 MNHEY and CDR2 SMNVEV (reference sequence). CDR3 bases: TGTGCCAGCAGTGTGGACAGGGGTGCCAAACCGGAGCCCCAGCATTTT. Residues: CASSVDRGAKPEPQHF.

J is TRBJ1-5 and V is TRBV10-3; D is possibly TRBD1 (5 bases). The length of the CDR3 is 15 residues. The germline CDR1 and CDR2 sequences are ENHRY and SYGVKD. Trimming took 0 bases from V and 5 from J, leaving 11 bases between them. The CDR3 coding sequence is TGTGCCATCAGTGAGTCGGAGTGGGGGGATCAGCCCCAGCATTTT. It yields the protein CAISESEWGDQPQHF.

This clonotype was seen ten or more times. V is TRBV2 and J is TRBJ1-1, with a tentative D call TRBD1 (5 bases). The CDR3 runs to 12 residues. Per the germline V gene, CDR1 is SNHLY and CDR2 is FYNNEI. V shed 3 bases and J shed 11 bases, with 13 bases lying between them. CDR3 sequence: CASSDGAGWAFF. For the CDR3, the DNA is TGTGCCAGCAGTGACGGGGCCGGGTGGGCTTTCTTT.

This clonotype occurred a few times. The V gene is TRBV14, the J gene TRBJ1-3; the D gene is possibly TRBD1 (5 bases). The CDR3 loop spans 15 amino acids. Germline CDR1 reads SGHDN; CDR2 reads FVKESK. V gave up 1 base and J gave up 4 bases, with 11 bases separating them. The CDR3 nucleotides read TGTGCCAGCAGCCAAGTGAGCAGGGCCGGAAACACCATATATTTT. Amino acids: CASSQVSRAGNTIYF.

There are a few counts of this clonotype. CDR3 DNA sequence: TGCGCCAGCAGCTTGCTAGCGGGGGCCACAGATACGCAGTATTTT. This gives the protein CASSLLAGATDTQYF. The chain is built from TRBV5-1 and TRBJ2-3; TRBD2 matches 10 bases. V dropped 1 base and J dropped 2; count of bases not matched to a gene: 1. The CDR3 has 15 residues. CDR1 is SGHRS and CDR2 is YFSETQ in the germline V gene.

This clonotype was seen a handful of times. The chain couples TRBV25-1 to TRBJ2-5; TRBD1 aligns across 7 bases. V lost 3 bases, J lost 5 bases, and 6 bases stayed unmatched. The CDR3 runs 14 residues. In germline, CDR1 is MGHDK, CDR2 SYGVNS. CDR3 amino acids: CASSDTGDLETQYF. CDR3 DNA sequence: TGTGCCAGCAGTGATACAGGGGATTTGGAGACCCAGTACTTC.

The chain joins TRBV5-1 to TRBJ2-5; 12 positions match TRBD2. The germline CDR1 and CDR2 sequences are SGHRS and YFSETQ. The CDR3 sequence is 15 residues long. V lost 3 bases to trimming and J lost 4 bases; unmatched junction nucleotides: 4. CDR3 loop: CASSSPLAGGETQYF. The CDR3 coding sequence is TGCGCCAGCAGCTCCCCACTAGCGGGGGGAGAGACCCAGTACTTC.

The CDR3 bases are TGTGCCAGCAGCTCCAATTTGGGCAGGGTACACACCTTC. Amino acid sequence: CASSSNLGRVHTF. V usage is TRBV7-2 and J usage is TRBJ1-2, with D possibly matching TRBD1 (5 bases). This CDR3 contains 13 residues. V lost 4 bases and J lost 12, with 18 bases in between. Germline V gene lookup returns CDR1 SGHTA and CDR2 FQGNSA. Complete variable domain (other parts from reference TRBV7-2 and TRBJ1-2): GAGVSQSPSNKVTEKGKDVELRCDPISGHTALYWYRQSLGQGLEFLIYFQGNSAPDKSGLPSDRFSAERTGGSVSTLTIQRTQQEDSAVYLCASSSNLGRVHTFGSGTRLTVV.

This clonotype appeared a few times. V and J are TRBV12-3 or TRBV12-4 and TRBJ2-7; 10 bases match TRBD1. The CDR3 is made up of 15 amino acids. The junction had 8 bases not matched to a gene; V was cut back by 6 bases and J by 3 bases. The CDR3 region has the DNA TGTGCCAGCAGCCTCGGACAGGGGGTTATCTACGAGCAGTACTTC. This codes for CASSLGQGVIYEQYF.

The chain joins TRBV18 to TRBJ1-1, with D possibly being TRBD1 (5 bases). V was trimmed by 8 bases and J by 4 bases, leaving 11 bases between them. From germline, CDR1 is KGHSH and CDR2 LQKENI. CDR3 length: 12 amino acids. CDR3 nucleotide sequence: TGTGCCAGCACTCAGGGTACCACTGAAGCTTTCTTT. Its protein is CASTQGTTEAFF.

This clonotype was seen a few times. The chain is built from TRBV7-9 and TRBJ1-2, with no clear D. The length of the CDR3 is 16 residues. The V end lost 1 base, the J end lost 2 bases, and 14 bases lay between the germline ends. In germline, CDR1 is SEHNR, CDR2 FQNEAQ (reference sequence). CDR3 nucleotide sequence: TGTGCCAGCAGCTTAGGGTCTCCGATGACCAACTATGGCTACACCTTC. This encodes CASSLGSPMTNYGYTF.

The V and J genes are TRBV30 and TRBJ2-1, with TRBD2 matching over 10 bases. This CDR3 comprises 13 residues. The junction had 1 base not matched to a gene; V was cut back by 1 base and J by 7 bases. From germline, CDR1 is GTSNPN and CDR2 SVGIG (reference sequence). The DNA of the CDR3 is TGTGCCTGGAGTGGACTAGCGGGTAATGAGCAGTTCTTC. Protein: CAWSGLAGNEQFF.